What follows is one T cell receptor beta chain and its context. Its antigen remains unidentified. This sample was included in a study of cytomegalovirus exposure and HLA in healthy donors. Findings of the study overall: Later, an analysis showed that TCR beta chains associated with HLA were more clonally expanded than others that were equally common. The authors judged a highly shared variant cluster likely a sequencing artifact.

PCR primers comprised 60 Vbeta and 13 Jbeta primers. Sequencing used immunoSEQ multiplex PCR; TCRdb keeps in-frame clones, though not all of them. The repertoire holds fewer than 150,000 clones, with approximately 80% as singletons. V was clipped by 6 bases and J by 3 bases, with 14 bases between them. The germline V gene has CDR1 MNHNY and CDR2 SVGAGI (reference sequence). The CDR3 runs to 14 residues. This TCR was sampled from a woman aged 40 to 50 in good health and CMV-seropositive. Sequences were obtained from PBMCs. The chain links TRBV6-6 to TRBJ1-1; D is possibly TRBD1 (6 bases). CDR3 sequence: CASSPRPGDTEAFF. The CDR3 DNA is TGTGCCAGCAGCCCCAGACCAGGGGACACTGAAGCTTTCTTT.